This entry lists 19 T cell receptor beta chains sequenced from one sample in a study of blood T cell repertoires in COVID-19. TCRdb's copy holds only in-frame clones and misses some; the assay was immunoSEQ multiplex PCR. The sample records over 200,000 clones, 75% to 95% being singletons. The sequencing sample was made of peripheral blood. These receptors were taken from a person aged 18-29 years with COVID-19, enrolled during active disease.

The J gene is TRBJ2-3, the V gene TRBV27; 12 bases fit TRBD2. This CDR3 comprises 16 residues. Germline-derived CDR1 and CDR2 are MNHEY and SMNVEV (reference sequence). Trimming removed 6 bases from V and 1 base from J; junction bases left unmatched: 5. DNA for the CDR3: TGTGCCAGCAGGCCAAGACTAGCGGGAGGCACAGATACGCAGTATTTT. Translated, it gives CASRPRLAGGTDTQYF.

This clone was observed once. This chain uses TRBV19 with TRBJ2-2; D is uncertain. Per the germline V gene, CDR1 is LNHDA and CDR2 is SQIVND (reference sequence). The CDR3 sequence is 16 residues long. The V end was cut by 7 bases, the J end by 0 bases, with 15 bases between. The CDR3 DNA reads as TGTGCCAGTACTCTAACCCCCTACGCGAACACCGGGGAGCTGTTTTTT. The encoded protein is CASTLTPYANTGELFF. The entire variable domain, with the rest obtained from reference TRBV19 and TRBJ2-2, is as follows: DGGITQSPKYLFRKEGQNVTLSCEQNLNHDAMYWYRQDPGQGLRLIYYSQIVNDFQKGDIAEGYSVSREKKESFPLTVTSAQKNPTAFYLCASTLTPYANTGELFFGEGSRLTVL.

The chain uses TRBV5-1 and TRBJ2-4; 12 bases match TRBD2. With 4 bases clipped from V and 0 bases from J, the junction kept 8 bases outside the gene matches. Per the germline V gene, CDR1 is SGHRS and CDR2 is YFSETQ. This CDR3 is 18 amino acids long. CDR3 in amino acids: CASSPWTSGNLAKNIQYF. The DNA for the CDR3 is TGCGCCAGCAGCCCCTGGACTAGCGGGAACCTAGCCAAAAACATTCAGTACTTC.

The V gene is TRBV7-9, the J gene TRBJ2-3; perhaps TRBD1 as D (5 bases). The V end lost 8 bases, the J end lost 0 bases, and 12 bases lay between the germline ends. This CDR3 comprises 14 residues. Germline V lookup: CDR1 SEHNR, CDR2 FQNEAQ (reference sequence). The CDR3 sequence is CASGNAGSTDTQYF. The CDR3 DNA reads as TGTGCCAGCGGGAACGCAGGGAGCACAGATACGCAGTATTTT.

The chain employs TRBV6-5 and TRBJ1-6, with D perhaps matching TRBD1 (6 bases). Germline assignment: CDR1 MNHEY and CDR2 SVGAGI. The CDR3 covers 12 residues. Trimming cost V 7 bases and J 6 bases, with 7 bases left between them. In DNA, the CDR3 is TGTGCCAGCATAGGGGGTAATTCACCCCTCCACTTT. It codes for CASIGGNSPLHF.

The chain links TRBV7-9 to TRBJ1-1; D perhaps matches TRBD1 (5 bases). Looked up from germline, CDR1 is SEHNR and CDR2 is FQNEAQ (reference sequence). V was trimmed by 7 bases and J by 5 bases, leaving 20 bases between them. The CDR3 runs 15 residues. The CDR3 loop is CASTLGVGAGTEAFF. The DNA of the CDR3 is TGTGCCAGCACGTTAGGGGTAGGGGCGGGAACTGAAGCTTTCTTT.

Only a few counts were recorded for this clone. The chain combines TRBV10-3 with TRBJ1-5; tentative D call: TRBD1 (6 bases). This CDR3 is built from 14 residues. The V end lost 2 bases, the J end lost 5 bases, and 10 bases lay between the germline ends. Germline-derived CDR1 and CDR2 are ENHRY and SYGVKD. CDR3 coding DNA: TGTGCCATCAGTGAGAGGGCAGGGGATCAGCCCCAGCATTTT. It specifies CAISERAGDQPQHF.

The rearrangement links TRBV19 to TRBJ2-1; 10 bases line up with TRBD2. Looked up from germline, CDR1 is LNHDA and CDR2 is SQIVND (reference sequence). The CDR3 is made up of 15 amino acids. Losses at the gene ends were 2 bases for V and 7 bases for J; bases not matched to a gene: 5. Here the CDR3 DNA reads TGTGCCAGTAGTATACTAGCGGGAGCGGAGAATGAGCAGTTCTTC. Amino acid sequence: CASSILAGAENEQFF.

This chain connects TRBV30 to TRBJ1-2; 7 bases map to TRBD1. CDR1 and CDR2 (germline): GTSNPN, SVGIG (reference sequence). The CDR3 loop spans 15 amino acids. J lost 3 bases, V lost 0 bases, and 7 bases had no gene match. For the CDR3, the DNA is TGTGCCTGGAGTGTAGAGAGCAGGGGGGACTATGGCTACACCTTC. Amino acids: CAWSVESRGDYGYTF.

The chain recombines TRBV11-3 with TRBJ2-1, with D possibly matching TRBD1 (5 bases). The V gene's germline CDR1 is SGHNT and CDR2 YENEEA. V was clipped by 2 bases and J by 0 bases, with 17 bases between them. The CDR3 has 18 amino acids. The CDR3 here is CASSLRRWGGSSYNEQFF. In DNA, the CDR3 is TGTGCCAGCAGCTTAAGACGTTGGGGCGGAAGCTCCTACAATGAGCAGTTCTTC.

The V and J genes are TRBV19 and TRBJ1-1; TRBD1 matches 11 bases. CDR1 LNHDA and CDR2 SQIVND come from the germline V gene (reference sequence). The CDR3 is made up of 15 amino acids. J lost 4 bases, V lost 5 bases, and 6 bases had no gene match. The CDR3 bases are TGTGCCAGTAGTTGGGGACAGGGGGAGATCACTGAAGCTTTCTTT. It specifies CASSWGQGEITEAFF.

This sequence joins TRBV7-6 and TRBJ2-3; D may be TRBD2 (6 bases). CDR1 and CDR2 (germline): SGHVS, FNYEAQ. The V end was cut by 1 base, the J end by 0 bases, with 20 bases between. This CDR3 has 19 amino acids. CDR3 protein: CASSLDSGGSLASTDTQYF. The CDR3, as DNA: TGTGCCAGCAGCTTAGATAGCGGAGGGAGTTTAGCTAGCACAGATACGCAGTATTTT.

This chain uses TRBV4-2 with TRBJ2-3; 9 bases line up with TRBD2. This CDR3 comprises 17 residues. Germline CDR1 is LGHNA and CDR2 is YNFKEQ. With V trimmed by 0 bases and J by 5 bases, 9 bases remained unmatched. CDR3 sequence reads: CASSQDLAGGPIDTQYF. The DNA for the CDR3 is TGTGCCAGCAGCCAAGATCTCGCGGGAGGGCCGATAGATACGCAGTATTTT.

The CDR3 loop is CASSLKGREQFF. CDR3 DNA sequence: TGTGCCAGCAGTTTAAAGGGGCGTGAGCAGTTCTTC. The V gene is TRBV28, the J gene TRBJ2-1, with D possibly being TRBD1 (5 bases). V lost 2 bases and J 9 bases, leaving 8 bases between the germline ends. CDR3 length: 12 amino acids. Per germline, CDR1 MDHEN and CDR2 SYDVKM.

This chain joins TRBV2 and TRBJ2-2, with D perhaps matching TRBD2 (6 bases). V dropped 9 bases and J dropped 6 bases, with 14 bases sitting between them. The V gene's germline CDR1 is SNHLY and CDR2 FYNNEI. The CDR3 consists of 13 residues. The CDR3 spells CARQTRLAGELFF. CDR3 nucleotide sequence: TGTGCCAGACAGACTAGATTAGCCGGGGAGCTGTTTTTT.

This chain connects TRBV29-1 to TRBJ2-5, with 9 bases aligning to TRBD1. The CDR3 has 12 residues. CDR1 is SQVTM and CDR2 is ANQGSEA in the germline V gene. V shed 6 bases, J shed 4 bases, and the junction held 3 bases outside the gene matches. DNA for the CDR3: TGCAGCGTGGCGACAGGGGGAGAGACCCAGTACTTC. Translation gives CSVATGGETQYF.

V is TRBV6-1 and J is TRBJ1-5; D is perhaps TRBD1 (6 bases). The CDR3 totals 17 residues. CDR1 is MNHNS and CDR2 is SASEGT in the germline V gene. The V end was cut by 3 bases, the J end by 1 base, with 16 bases between. CDR3 DNA sequence: TGTGCCAGCAGTGATTTGGGGGCCCTGGGGAGCAATCAGCCCCAGCATTTT. Its protein is CASSDLGALGSNQPQHF.

V usage is TRBV19 and J usage is TRBJ1-5; tentatively, D is TRBD1 (6 bases). In germline, CDR1 is LNHDA, CDR2 SQIVND (reference sequence). The V and J ends lost 6 bases and 4 bases respectively, with 16 bases between them. The length of the CDR3 is 15 residues. The CDR3 coding sequence is TGTGCCAGTAGAAAACGGACAGCATCAAATCAGCCCCAGCATTTT. Its protein product is CASRKRTASNQPQHF.

The chain carries TRBV1 and TRBJ2-3; TRBD1 is taken as the D call from the table, unchecked against the DNA. TRBV1 is designated a pseudogene. This CDR3 region has 17 residues. CDR3 region: CTSSPHDVDNIADTQYF. The CDR3, as DNA: TGCACCAGCAGCCCCCACGACGTGGACAATATCGCCGATACGCAGTATTTT.